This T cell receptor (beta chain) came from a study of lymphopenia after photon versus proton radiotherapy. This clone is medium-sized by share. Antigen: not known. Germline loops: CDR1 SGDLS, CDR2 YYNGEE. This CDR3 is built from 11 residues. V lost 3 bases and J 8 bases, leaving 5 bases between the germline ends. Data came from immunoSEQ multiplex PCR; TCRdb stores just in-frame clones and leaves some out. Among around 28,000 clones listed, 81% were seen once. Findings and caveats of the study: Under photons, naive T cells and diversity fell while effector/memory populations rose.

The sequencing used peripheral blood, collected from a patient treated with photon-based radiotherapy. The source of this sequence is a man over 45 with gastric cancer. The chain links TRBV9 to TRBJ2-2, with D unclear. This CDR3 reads CASSALGELFF. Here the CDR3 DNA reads TGTGCCAGCAGCGCCCTTGGGGAGCTGTTTTTT.